This TCR beta chain was observed in a study of blood T cell repertoires in COVID-19. Overall study context: The United States, Italy and Spain were the sources of the acute and convalescent COVID-19 samples. PBMCs, B-cell-depleted T cells, or T cells provided the cDNA or gDNA that made up the material.

Resolution of symptoms, clearance, or two negative PCRs was present in recovered Cohort 3 donors. Original processing methods: Estimated nucleated cell counts came from reference gene primer amplification. Libraries were prepared by immunoSEQ multiplex PCR; TCRdb keeps only in-frame clonotypes and omits some of them. V and J calls and clone size are copied from that table; D and trimming were computed from the DNA. The sample consists of 220,000 or so clones, less than 90% of them appearing once. The sample was PBMCs or T cells enriched from blood (not recorded which). This receptor was taken from a middle-aged woman who had recovered from COVID-19.

DNA for the CDR3: TGTGCCAGCACCTTGGGGCCCGGGGAGCTGTTTTTT. Translating gives CASTLGPGELFF. The chain couples TRBV12-3 or TRBV12-4 to TRBJ2-2; D may be TRBD1 (5 bases). Trimming cost V 7 bases and J 6 bases, with 9 bases left between them. The CDR3 covers 12 residues.